This TCR beta chain was observed in a study of human T cells and chemical hapten exposure. TCRdb itself ran the RACE reads through MiXCR, one entry per CDR3 protein. The sample has 380,000 or so distinct CDR3 sequences, around 5.5% seen once; the top ten hold less than 9%. Time point denoted: pre-sensitization, week 0. Described treatment: therapeutic diphenylcyclopropenone sensitization with weekly scalp DPC. The germline V gene encodes CDR1 ENHRY and CDR2 SYGVKD. J lost 14 bases, V lost 0 bases, and 12 bases had no gene match. This CDR3 is 15 amino acids long. This clonotype was counted only a few times.

The input for sequencing was whole blood, taken in connection with sensitization to the hapten diphenylcyclopropenone (DPC). This receptor was identified in a woman between 18 and 30 years old with alopecia areata. Some clones in this sample may be carry-over from other donors' samples. V usage is TRBV10-3 and J usage is TRBJ2-3, with 9 bases matching TRBD2. CDR3 protein: CAISESSAGGPSVYF. The CDR3 bases are TGTGCCATCAGTGAGTCGAGTGCGGGGGGGCCATCAGTGTATTTT.